The clone carrying this T cell receptor beta chain showed up many times. Its antigen is still unknown. The data derive from a study of T cells in Graves' hyperthyroidism and ophthalmopathy. The CDR3 runs to 17 residues. The V gene lost 0 bases and the J gene lost 3 bases, with 17 bases spanning the gap. The germline CDR1 and CDR2 sequences are LNHNV and YYDKDF (reference sequence). Findings and limits, study-wide: Peripheral blood also featured most of the thyroid clonotypes expanded above 0.001.

Amplified regions were TCR beta CDR3 sequences from RNA transcripts. First-round RT-PCR with HTBI primers amplified the TCR CDR3 region. TCRdb re-derived calls from the multiplex PCR reads in MiXCR, one entry per CDR3 protein. The repertoire holds approximately 430,000 distinct CDR3 sequences, with approximately 15% as singletons. This chain uses TRBV15 with TRBJ2-5; D is perhaps TRBD1 (6 bases). Sequenced material: blood. This clonotype originated in a woman aged 18-29 years with Graves' hyperthyroidism. CDR3 residues: CATSRETGRVGEETQYF. The CDR3 DNA is TGTGCCACCAGCAGAGAAACAGGGCGGGTGGGGGAAGAGACCCAGTACTTC.